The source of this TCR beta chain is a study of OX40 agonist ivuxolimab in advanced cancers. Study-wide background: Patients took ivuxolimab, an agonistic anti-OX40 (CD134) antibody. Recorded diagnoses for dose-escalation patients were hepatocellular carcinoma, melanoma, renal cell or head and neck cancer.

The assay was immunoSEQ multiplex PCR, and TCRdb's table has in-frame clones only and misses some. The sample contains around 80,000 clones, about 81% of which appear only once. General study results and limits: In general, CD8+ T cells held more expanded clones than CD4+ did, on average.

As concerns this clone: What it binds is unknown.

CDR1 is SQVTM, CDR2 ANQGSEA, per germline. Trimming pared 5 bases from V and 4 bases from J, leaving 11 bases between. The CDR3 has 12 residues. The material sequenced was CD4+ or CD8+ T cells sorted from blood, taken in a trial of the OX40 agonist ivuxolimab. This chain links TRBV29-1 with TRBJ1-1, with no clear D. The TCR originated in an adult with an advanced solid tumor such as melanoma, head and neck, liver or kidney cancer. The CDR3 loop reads CSVLPGVTEAFF. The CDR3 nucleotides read TGCAGCGTTTTGCCAGGAGTCACTGAAGCTTTCTTT. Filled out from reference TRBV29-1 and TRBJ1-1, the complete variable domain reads SAVISQKPSRDICQRGTSLTIQCQVDSQVTMMFWYRQQPGQSLTLIATANQGSEATYESGFVIDKFPISRPNLTFSTLTVSNMSPEDSSIYLCSVLPGVTEAFFGQGTRLTVV.